The 18 T cell receptor beta chains below all came from one sample that was sequenced in a study of blood T cell repertoires in COVID-19. Sequencing used immunoSEQ multiplex PCR; TCRdb keeps in-frame clones, though not all of them. The sample has about 400,000 clones; roughly 90% are singletons. The sample comprised PBMCs or T cells enriched from blood (not recorded which). Every receptor here comes from a woman aged 30 to 39 who had recovered from COVID-19.

The chain employs TRBV5-1 and TRBJ2-2; 7 bases are a match to TRBD2. Germline V CDR1 and CDR2: SGHRS, YFSETQ. The trim removed 0 bases at V and 0 bases at J, leaving 5 bases unmatched. This CDR3 region has 17 residues. CDR3 amino acids: CASSLEKAGPNTGELFF. The CDR3 DNA follows: TGCGCCAGCAGCTTGGAGAAAGCGGGACCGAACACCGGGGAGCTGTTTTTT.

The chain recombines TRBV10-3 with TRBJ1-6, with D possibly being TRBD1 (6 bases). Germline values: CDR1 ENHRY, CDR2 SYGVKD. V shed 2 bases and J shed 10 bases, with 9 bases lying between them. The CDR3 sequence is 13 residues long. The CDR3 is CAISEAGVSPLHF. As DNA, the CDR3 is TGTGCCATCAGTGAGGCAGGGGTCTCACCCCTCCACTTT.

The gene calls are TRBV9 and TRBJ1-2, with 9 bases that match TRBD1. Germline values: CDR1 SGDLS, CDR2 YYNGEE. The CDR3 spans 15 residues. V trimming: 4 bases; J trimming: 7 bases; junction bases outside the gene matches: 11. CDR3 sequence (DNA): TGTGCCAGCAGCATCCGAACCGGGACAGGGCTTGGCTACACCTTC. It codes for CASSIRTGTGLGYTF.

The chain uses TRBV7-3 and TRBJ2-1, with D possibly being TRBD2 (7 bases). Germline CDR1 is SGHTA and CDR2 is FQGTGA. The ends were cut back, 2 bases at V and 2 bases at J, with 10 bases in the middle. There are 15 residues in the CDR3. DNA of the CDR3: TGTGCCAGCAGCTTAGCGGGGGCCGCCTACAATGAGCAGTTCTTC. Amino acids: CASSLAGAAYNEQFF.

This clone was counted only a few times. The chain employs TRBV4-1 and TRBJ1-1, with 9 bases fitting TRBD1. Germline V gene data show CDR1 as MGHRA and CDR2 as YSYEKL. J lost 6 bases, V lost 0 bases, and 11 bases had no gene match. The CDR3 covers 17 residues. The CDR3 nucleotides are TGCGCCAGCAGCCAAGAGCCCGGGACAGGGATGAGAGCTGAAGCTTTCTTT. Its translation: CASSQEPGTGMRAEAFF.

The chain couples TRBV28 to TRBJ1-1, with unresolved D. The V end was cut by 8 bases, the J end by 7 bases, with 17 bases between. Germline V CDR1 and CDR2: MDHEN, SYDVKM. This CDR3 has 13 amino acids. For the CDR3, the DNA is TGTGCCAGCGGTGGGAGGCCCGACCTTGAAGCTTTCTTT. Protein sequence: CASGGRPDLEAFF.

V is TRBV10-3 and J is TRBJ1-2; TRBD1 aligns across 9 bases. The germline CDR1 and CDR2 sequences are ENHRY and SYGVKD. The CDR3 is 16 amino acids. The V segment lost 7 bases and the J segment 8 bases; nucleotides outside the gene matches: 17. Here the CDR3 reads CAITRNYTGTGYGYTF. The CDR3 nucleotides read TGTGCCATCACCCGAAACTACACCGGGACAGGGTACGGCTACACCTTC.

The V gene is TRBV2, the J gene TRBJ2-1; TRBD2 matches at 7 bases. The J segment lost 3 bases and the V segment lost 7 bases, leaving 9 bases of the junction unmatched. The germline gives CDR1 SNHLY, CDR2 FYNNEI. The CDR3 has 15 amino acids. CDR3 loop: CASITASGGYNEQFF. The CDR3 DNA reads TGTGCCAGCATCACGGCTAGCGGAGGCTACAATGAGCAGTTCTTC.

The chain has TRBV5-1 and TRBJ1-4, with 7 bases that match TRBD1. Germline CDR1 and CDR2: SGHRS and YFSETQ. Trimming cost V 4 bases and J 8 bases; bases outside gene matches: 11. CDR3 size: 15 residues. CDR3 region: CASSGYRGAGEKLFF. CDR3 coding DNA: TGCGCCAGCAGCGGATACAGGGGAGCAGGAGAAAAACTGTTTTTT.

The V and J genes are TRBV11-2 and TRBJ2-5, with D possibly matching TRBD2 (7 bases). The germline gives CDR1 SGHAT, CDR2 FQNNGV. V shed 0 bases and J shed 5 bases, with 16 bases lying between them. This CDR3 spans 16 amino acids. Written as DNA, the CDR3 is TGTGCCAGCAGCTTAGAAGGCTGGCGGGGGCGGGAGACCCAGTACTTC. Residues: CASSLEGWRGRETQYF.

A single count supports this clone. This rearrangement joins TRBV3-1 (or the pseudogene TRBV3-2) to TRBJ2-1; the match to TRBD2 covers 9 bases. The ends lost 2 bases at V and 10 bases at J; junction bases unmatched: 15. CDR1 LGHDT and CDR2 YNNKEL come from the germline V gene (reference sequence). This CDR3 region has 17 residues. CDR3: CASSQPEGSGGPVEQFF. The CDR3 bases are TGTGCCAGCAGCCAACCAGAGGGTAGCGGGGGCCCAGTGGAGCAGTTCTTC.

This sequence joins TRBV9 and TRBJ2-1; TRBD2 is a possible D gene (6 bases). CDR1 and CDR2 (germline): SGDLS, YYNGEE. This CDR3 is built from 15 residues. The V end was cut by 2 bases, the J end by 2 bases, with 11 bases between. CDR3 in DNA: TGTGCCAGCAGCGTTCAGGGACTTGCCTACAATGAGCAGTTCTTC. Translation: CASSVQGLAYNEQFF.

The chain employs TRBV12-3 or TRBV12-4 and TRBJ1-1; D remains ambiguous. V was clipped by 6 bases and J by 4 bases, with 9 bases between them. CDR3 length: 12 residues. The CDR3 DNA sequence: TGTGCCAGCAGGGGCCTGGGCACTGAAGCTTTCTTT. As protein: CASRGLGTEAFF.

The chain couples TRBV7-9 to TRBJ2-7; D perhaps matches TRBD1 (6 bases). CDR1 and CDR2 from the germline V gene are SEHNR and FQNEAQ (reference sequence). This CDR3 region has 16 residues. The ends were cut back, 6 bases at V and 1 base at J, with 19 bases in the middle. CDR3 residues: CASSLDSFPFSYEQYF. Written as DNA, the CDR3 is TGTGCCAGCAGTCTGGACAGTTTCCCCTTTTCCTACGAGCAGTACTTC. Full variable domain (missing parts from reference TRBV7-9 and TRBJ2-7): DTGVSQNPRHKITKRGQNVTFRCDPISEHNRLYWYRQTLGQGPEFLTYFQNEAQLEKSRLLSDRFSAERPKGSFSTLEIQRTEQGDSAMYLCASSLDSFPFSYEQYFGPGTRLTVT.

The chain employs TRBV14 and TRBJ2-3; 8 bases line up with TRBD2. The germline V gene encodes CDR1 SGHDN and CDR2 FVKESK. The CDR3 has 13 residues. The junction had 8 bases not matched to a gene; V was cut back by 3 bases and J by 12 bases. The CDR3 protein is CASSQRSGTSQYF. The CDR3 DNA follows: TGTGCCAGCAGCCAGAGATCCGGGACTAGTCAGTATTTT.

The chain is built from TRBV15 and TRBJ1-3, with a weak D call TRBD1 (5 bases). The V end lost 4 bases, the J end lost 0 bases, and 13 bases lay between the germline ends. Germline CDR1 is LNHNV and CDR2 is YYDKDF (reference sequence). The CDR3 is 16 residues long. The CDR3 here is CATSIRQSNSGNTIYF. CDR3 bases: TGTGCCACCAGCATACGACAGAGTAACTCTGGAAACACCATATATTTT.

The chain is built from TRBV3-1 (or the pseudogene TRBV3-2) and TRBJ2-4; 11 positions agree with TRBD1. CDR3 size: 14 residues. The V gene end was trimmed by 4 bases and the J gene end by 8 bases; junction bases not matched to a gene: 4. Per the germline V gene, CDR1 is LGHDT and CDR2 is YNNKEL (reference sequence). CDR3 bases: TGTGCCAGCAGCCTTGGACAGGGGGCATACATTCAGTACTTC. It yields the protein CASSLGQGAYIQYF.

Note on this clone: Within the sample, other DNA sequences also encode this same CDR3. CDR3 DNA: TGTGCCAGCAGCTTACAGGGGCAAGAGACCCAGTACTTC. It is translated as CASSLQGQETQYF. V usage is TRBV5-4 and J usage is TRBJ2-5, with 7 positions matching TRBD1. The V gene's germline CDR1 is SGHNT and CDR2 YYREEE (reference sequence). The CDR3 has 13 residues. V lost 2 bases to trimming and J lost 2 bases; unmatched junction nucleotides: 0. The whole variable domain, filled in from reference TRBV5-4 and TRBJ2-5, reads ETGVTQSPTHLIKTRGQQVTLRCSSQSGHNTVSWYQQALGQGPQFIFQYYREEENGRGNFPPRFSGLQFPNYSSELNVNALELDDSALYLCASSLQGQETQYFGPGTRLLVL.